This T cell receptor beta chain was captured by sequencing in a study of T-cell memory formation after mild COVID-19. About the research overall: Among the donors, TCR clusters were largely specific to each donor. Study-level findings and limits: The main location of contracting CD4+ clones was CM and EM, and that of contracting CD8+ clones was EMRA. Pre-infection memory contained some responding clones, which suggested that cross-reactive memory had joined.

5'RACE primed from the constant segment yielded TCR alpha and TCR beta cDNA libraries bearing sample barcodes and UMIs. Each CDR3 protein is one row after TCRdb ran MiXCR on the 5' RACE reads. The sample contains roughly 400,000 distinct CDR3 sequences, about a sixth of which appear only once. Comments on this clonotype: The antigen remains unidentified.

The CDR3 is 15 residues long. The trim removed 0 bases at V and 5 bases at J, leaving 6 bases unmatched. The V gene's germline CDR1 is SGHRS and CDR2 YFSETQ. Input material: PBMCs or a T cell subset sorted from them (not recorded which). The chain couples TRBV5-1 to TRBJ1-1, with 8 nucleotides matching TRBD1. The receptor was derived from a man in his late teens or twenties who had mild COVID-19 (a few samples of this study predate the infection). Cell type and time point are not known. CDR3 bases: TGCGCCAGCAGCTTGGTTTCGACAGGGGCTACTGAAGCTTTCTTT. Its translation is CASSLVSTGATEAFF.